The rows below give T cell receptor beta chains drawn from one sample of a study of T cells in narcolepsy. Clones were sequenced by immunoSEQ multiplex PCR, and TCRdb holds only the in-frame ones, with some missing. This sample has 35,000 or so clones, with roughly 88% found just once. Sequenced sample: CD45RA- memory CD4+ T cells from PBMCs. The receptor source for this set is a human donor with narcolepsy. The CDR3 runs from the conserved cysteine through the conserved F or W. D genes are given only for firm matches. Clone size is shown for a subset of rows, as once, few, many or a class of expanded clone.

J: TRBJ1-2
D: TRBD1
V: TRBV12-5
size: .
CDR3: CASGQGVGYGYTF
DNA: TGTGCTAGTGGACAGGGGGTGGGCTATGGCTACACCTTC

J: TRBJ1-2
D: .
V: TRBV5-8
size: once
CDR3: CASSLGTRKLNYGYTF
DNA: TGTGCCAGCAGCCTGGGAACCAGGAAGCTCAACTATGGCTACACCTTC

J: TRBJ2-2
D: .
V: TRBV6-5
size: .
CDR3: CASRISRGAPGELFF
DNA: TGTGCCAGCAGAATTAGCAGGGGGGCACCCGGGGAGCTGTTTTTT

J: TRBJ1-5
D: .
V: TRBV7-2
size: .
CDR3: CASSLGPGVGQPQHF
DNA: TGTGCCAGCAGCTTAGGACCAGGGGTAGGTCAGCCCCAGCATTTT

J: TRBJ2-6
D: .
V: TRBV27
size: once
CDR3: CASSLSSGANVLTF
DNA: TGTGCCAGCAGTCTCTCCTCTGGGGCCAACGTCCTGACTTTC

J: TRBJ2-3
D: .
V: TRBV20-1
size: .
CDR3: CSAHKHDTQYF
DNA: TGCAGTGCCCATAAGCATGATACGCAGTATTTT

J: TRBJ1-1
D: .
V: TRBV21-1
size: .
CDR3: CASSSGDNTEAFF
DNA: TGTGCCAGCAGCAGCGGGGACAACACTGAAGCTTTCTTT

J: TRBJ1-5
D: .
V: TRBV27
size: .
CDR3: CASSFLGGRARSQPQHF
DNA: TGTGCCAGCAGTTTTTTGGGGGGGAGGGCCAGAAGTCAGCCCCAGCATTTT

J: TRBJ2-2
D: .
V: TRBV11-2
size: few
CDR3: CASSLRTELFF
DNA: TGTGCCAGCAGCTTACGGACTGAGCTGTTTTTT

J: TRBJ1-1
D: .
V: TRBV28
size: .
CDR3: CAGAARVNTEAFF
DNA: TGTGCCGGGGCGGCCCGAGTGAACACTGAAGCTTTCTTT

J: TRBJ2-5
D: TRBD2
V: TRBV5-3
size: .
CDR3: CARSHSSGGRETQYF
DNA: TGTGCCAGAAGCCACTCTAGCGGGGGGAGGGAGACCCAGTACTTC

J: TRBJ2-5
D: .
V: TRBV30
size: .
CDR3: CAWTDSFGETQYF
DNA: TGTGCCTGGACCGACAGTTTCGGGGAGACCCAGTACTTC

J: TRBJ1-1
D: .
V: TRBV12-5
size: .
CDR3: CASGLVVAMNTEAFF
DNA: TGTGCTAGTGGTTTGGTAGTAGCAATGAACACTGAAGCTTTCTTT

J: TRBJ2-3
D: TRBD2
V: TRBV7-9
size: .
CDR3: CASSLGRTSGGLTDTQYF
DNA: TGTGCCAGCAGCTTAGGTAGGACTAGCGGGGGCCTCACAGATACGCAGTATTTT

J: TRBJ1-1
D: .
V: TRBV7-9
size: .
CDR3: CASSHRLGGNTEAFF
DNA: TGTGCCAGCAGCCACCGGTTGGGGGGTAACACTGAAGCTTTCTTT

J: TRBJ2-1
D: TRBD2
V: TRBV27
size: .
CDR3: CASSLNGLAGKQFF
DNA: TGTGCCAGCAGTCTAAACGGACTAGCGGGGAAGCAGTTCTTC

J: TRBJ2-3
D: .
V: TRBV7-2
size: .
CDR3: CASSLADTQYF
DNA: TGTGCCAGCAGCTTAGCCGATACGCAGTATTTT